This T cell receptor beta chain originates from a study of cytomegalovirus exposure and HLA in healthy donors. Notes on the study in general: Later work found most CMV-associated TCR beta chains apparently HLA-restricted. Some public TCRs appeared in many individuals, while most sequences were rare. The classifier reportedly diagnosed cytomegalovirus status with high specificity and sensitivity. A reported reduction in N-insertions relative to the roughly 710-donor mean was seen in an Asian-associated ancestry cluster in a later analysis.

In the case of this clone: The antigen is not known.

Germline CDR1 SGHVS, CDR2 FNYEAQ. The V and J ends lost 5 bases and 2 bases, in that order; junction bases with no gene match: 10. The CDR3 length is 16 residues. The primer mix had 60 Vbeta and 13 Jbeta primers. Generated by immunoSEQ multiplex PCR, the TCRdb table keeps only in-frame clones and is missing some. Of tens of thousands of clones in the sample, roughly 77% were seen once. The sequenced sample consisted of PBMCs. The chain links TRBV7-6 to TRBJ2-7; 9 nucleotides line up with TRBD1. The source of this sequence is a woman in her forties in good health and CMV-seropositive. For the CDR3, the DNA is TGTGCCAGCAGCGTGGCTCCGGGACAGGGTACCTACGAGCAGTACTTC. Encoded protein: CASSVAPGQGTYEQYF. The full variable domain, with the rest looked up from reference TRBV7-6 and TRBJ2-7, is GAGVSQSPRYKVTKRGQDVALRCDPISGHVSLYWYRQALGQGPEFLTYFNYEAQQDKSGLPNDRFSAERPEGSISTLTIQRTEQRDSAMYRCASSVAPGQGTYEQYFGPGTRLTVT.